One T cell receptor beta chain is described in this entry. V shed 0 bases, J shed 3 bases, and the junction held 4 bases outside the gene matches. The germline gives CDR1 SGHRS, CDR2 YFSETQ. The CDR3 is 15 residues long. The sample comes from a study of blood T cell repertoires in COVID-19. The wider study: The samples span acute and convalescent COVID-19 from the United States, Italy and Spain. PBMCs, B-cell-depleted T cells, or T cells provided the cDNA or gDNA that made up the material.

How the authors handled the data: Amplification from reference gene primers served as the basis for estimated nucleated cell counts. Libraries were prepared by immunoSEQ multiplex PCR; TCRdb keeps only in-frame clonotypes and omits some of them. V, J and clone size reflect that table, while D and trimming were determined from the DNA. The sample consists of around 170,000 clones, 80% of them appearing once. V is TRBV5-1 and J is TRBJ2-5; 8 nucleotides line up with TRBD2. The sequencing sample was made of peripheral blood. This clonotype originated in a man between 70 and 80 years old with active or convalescent COVID-19. The CDR3 is CASSLAGREEETQYF. The DNA of the CDR3 is TGCGCCAGCAGCTTGGCCGGGAGGGAGGAAGAGACCCAGTACTTC.